A selection of T cell receptor beta chains follows, all from one sample in a study of vaccination effects on CD4 cells after COVID-19. Their recognized antigens are unknown. Generated by immunoSEQ multiplex PCR, the TCRdb table keeps only in-frame clones and is missing some. The table includes roughly 30,000 clones, around 72% detected once. This material consisted of CD4+ T cells from PBMCs cultured without peptide, taken after COVID-19 vaccination. These receptors were collected from a human donor who had a prior SARS-CoV-2 infection. The CDR3 runs from the conserved cysteine through the conserved F or W. Fields, in order: D gene, clone size, J gene, V gene, CDR3 DNA, CDR3 protein. D genes are given only for firm matches. Only some rows state a clone size, as once, few, many or a class for expanded clones.

D: TRBD1
size: -
J: TRBJ2-3
V: TRBV5-6
DNA: TGTGCCAGCAGTTCGAGGGTGGGCAGGGGGATCAAAGATACGCAGTATTTT
CDR3: CASSSRVGRGIKDTQYF

D: -
size: -
J: TRBJ1-2
V: TRBV12-3/TRBV12-4
DNA: TGTGCCAGCAGTTTCGGGGGAGGTGGCTACACCTTC
CDR3: CASSFGGGGYTF

D: -
size: -
J: TRBJ2-2
V: TRBV3-1/TRBV3-2
DNA: TGTGCCAGCAGCCTGAGGGGCGGAACCGGGGAGCTGTTTTTT
CDR3: CASSLRGGTGELFF

D: -
size: -
J: TRBJ1-1
V: TRBV19
DNA: TGTGCCAGTAATCGCCGCGAAACTGAAGCTTTCTTT
CDR3: CASNRRETEAFF

D: TRBD1
size: -
J: TRBJ1-1
V: TRBV10-3
DNA: TGTGCCATCAGTGAGTCGACAGGGACCGACACTGAAGCTTTCTTT
CDR3: CAISESTGTDTEAFF

D: -
size: -
J: TRBJ2-3
V: TRBV7-7
DNA: TGTGCTAGCAGACCCCGTTTGAATAGGGGGGTTGGGACGCAGTATTTT
CDR3: CASRPRLNRGVGTQYF

D: -
size: -
J: TRBJ2-1
V: TRBV5-4
DNA: TGTGCCAGCAGCTTGCCTACGGCCGCTAATGAGCAGTTCTTC
CDR3: CASSLPTAANEQFF

D: -
size: -
J: TRBJ1-1
V: TRBV9
DNA: TGTGCCAGCAGCGTAGACCGTGACACTGAAGCTTTCTTT
CDR3: CASSVDRDTEAFF

D: -
size: once
J: TRBJ2-3
V: TRBV27
DNA: TGTGCCAGCAGGGCGACAATTGTTCGGGGAGCAGGAGATACGCAGTATTTT
CDR3: CASRATIVRGAGDTQYF

D: -
size: -
J: TRBJ2-2
V: TRBV7-2
DNA: TGTGCCAGCAGCTTAAAACTCCTGGGCGGGGAGCTGTTTTTT
CDR3: CASSLKLLGGELFF

D: -
size: -
J: TRBJ1-1
V: TRBV3-1/TRBV3-2
DNA: TGTGCCAGCAGCCAAGCGGGTCAGATGAACACTGAAGCTTTCTTT
CDR3: CASSQAGQMNTEAFF

D: -
size: once
J: TRBJ2-1
V: TRBV10-3
DNA: TGTGCCATCAGTGAGAGGGGGGGGTCCTACAATGAGCAGTTCTTC
CDR3: CAISERGGSYNEQFF

D: -
size: -
J: TRBJ1-4
V: TRBV7-8
DNA: TGTGCCAGCAGCTTAGCTCTTACGGGACGTTCTACAGCGGGCCTAGAAAAACTGTTTTTT
CDR3: CASSLALTGRSTAGLEKLFF

D: -
size: -
J: TRBJ2-1
V: TRBV9
DNA: TGTGCCAGCAGCGTGTTTGACTCGGGATATGTTGAGCAGTTCTTC
CDR3: CASSVFDSGYVEQFF

D: -
size: once
J: TRBJ2-2
V: TRBV4-3
DNA: TGCGCCAGCAGCCAAGGGGCACTCAACACCGGGGAGCTGTTTTTT
CDR3: CASSQGALNTGELFF

D: -
size: -
J: TRBJ1-4
V: TRBV18
DNA: TGTGCCAGCTCACCCCCAGGAGGGGGGAAGGAAAAACTGTTTTTT
CDR3: CASSPPGGGKEKLFF

D: -
size: -
J: TRBJ2-2
V: TRBV25-1
DNA: TGTGCCAGCAGTGAAGGCCAGAACACCGGGGAGCTGTTTTTT
CDR3: CASSEGQNTGELFF

D: TRBD1
size: -
J: TRBJ1-5
V: TRBV2
DNA: TGTGCCAGCAGGGCCTGGACAGGGGATCAGCCCCAGCATTTT
CDR3: CASRAWTGDQPQHF

D: TRBD1
size: -
J: TRBJ2-7
V: TRBV11-2
DNA: TGTGCCAGCAGCTCCTACAGGGGACAGGCTTACGAGCAGTACTTC
CDR3: CASSSYRGQAYEQYF

D: TRBD1
size: -
J: TRBJ2-6
V: TRBV4-3
DNA: TGCGCCAGCAGCCAAGATTCTTCCAGGGGGCTATATGGGGCCAACGTCCTGACTTTC
CDR3: CASSQDSSRGLYGANVLTF

D: TRBD1
size: once
J: TRBJ1-6
V: TRBV6-6
DNA: TGTGCCAGCAGCCCCGGGACAGTATTTAATTCACCCCTCCACTTT
CDR3: CASSPGTVFNSPLHF

D: -
size: -
J: TRBJ2-1
V: TRBV19
DNA: TGTGCCAGTGGGCCCAACTCCTACAATGAGCAGTTCTTC
CDR3: CASGPNSYNEQFF

D: -
size: -
J: TRBJ1-3
V: TRBV19
DNA: TGTGCCAGTAGTATTGACGGGACGACTGGAAACACCATATATTTT
CDR3: CASSIDGTTGNTIYF

D: -
size: -
J: TRBJ2-3
V: TRBV6-5
DNA: TGTGCCAGCAGTCGGTACGGCACAGATACGCAGTATTTT
CDR3: CASSRYGTDTQYF

D: -
size: -
J: TRBJ1-4
V: TRBV5-4
DNA: TGTGCCAGCAGCCATAACCGGGACCCCAATGAAAAACTGTTTTTT
CDR3: CASSHNRDPNEKLFF

D: -
size: -
J: TRBJ2-1
V: TRBV7-9
DNA: TGTGCCAGCAGCTTAGTCGTAGAGGCAATGAATTACAATGAGCAGTTCTTC
CDR3: CASSLVVEAMNYNEQFF

D: -
size: -
J: TRBJ2-1
V: TRBV5-1
DNA: TGCGCCAGCAGCCAAGGGACGGGGCGCTACAATGAGCAGTTCTTC
CDR3: CASSQGTGRYNEQFF

D: TRBD2
size: -
J: TRBJ2-6
V: TRBV10-1
DNA: TGCGCCAGCAGTGAAGATTCTTACGCGCTAGCGGGAGATGGGGCCAACGTCCTGACTTTC
CDR3: CASSEDSYALAGDGANVLTF

D: -
size: -
J: TRBJ2-7
V: TRBV3-1/TRBV3-2
DNA: TGTGCCAGCAGCCCGACAGGGTCGGTTTGGAGGGACTCCTACGAGCAGTACTTC
CDR3: CASSPTGSVWRDSYEQYF

D: -
size: -
J: TRBJ2-7
V: TRBV30
DNA: TGTGCCTGGAGTCCTCCCCTCTTCCGGGACCGTACCTACGAGCAGTACTTC
CDR3: CAWSPPLFRDRTYEQYF

D: TRBD2
size: -
J: TRBJ2-1
V: TRBV9
DNA: TGTGCCAGCAGCGGAGCGGGAGCAGTCTCCTACAATGAGCAGTTCTTC
CDR3: CASSGAGAVSYNEQFF

D: TRBD1
size: -
J: TRBJ2-7
V: TRBV18
DNA: TGTGCCAGCTCACCACCGGGACAGCTTTACGAGCAGTACTTC
CDR3: CASSPPGQLYEQYF

D: -
size: -
J: TRBJ1-2
V: TRBV5-6
DNA: TGTGCCAGCAGCTCCATGTTTGGGGGCTACTCAGGGTCTTATGGCTACACCTTC
CDR3: CASSSMFGGYSGSYGYTF

D: -
size: -
J: TRBJ1-5
V: TRBV12-2
DNA: TGTGCAAGTCGCTTATATGGACAGGGATTGGGTAGCAATCAGCCCCAGCATTTT
CDR3: CASRLYGQGLGSNQPQHF

D: TRBD2
size: -
J: TRBJ2-3
V: TRBV12-5
DNA: TGTGCTAGTGGTTTGGTTAGCGGGAATCTAGCGGCAGATACGCAGTATTTT
CDR3: CASGLVSGNLAADTQYF

D: -
size: once
J: TRBJ2-5
V: TRBV6-5
DNA: TGTGCCAGCAGTTACGGGCCAAGAGAGACCCAGTACTTC
CDR3: CASSYGPRETQYF

D: -
size: -
J: TRBJ2-1
V: TRBV6-5
DNA: TGTGCCAGCAGTTACTCTTACTCTAAAGGTGATGAGCAGTTCTTC
CDR3: CASSYSYSKGDEQFF

D: -
size: -
J: TRBJ1-4
V: TRBV15
DNA: TGTGCCACCAGCAGGACGGTCGATGCAACTAATGAAAAACTGTTTTTT
CDR3: CATSRTVDATNEKLFF